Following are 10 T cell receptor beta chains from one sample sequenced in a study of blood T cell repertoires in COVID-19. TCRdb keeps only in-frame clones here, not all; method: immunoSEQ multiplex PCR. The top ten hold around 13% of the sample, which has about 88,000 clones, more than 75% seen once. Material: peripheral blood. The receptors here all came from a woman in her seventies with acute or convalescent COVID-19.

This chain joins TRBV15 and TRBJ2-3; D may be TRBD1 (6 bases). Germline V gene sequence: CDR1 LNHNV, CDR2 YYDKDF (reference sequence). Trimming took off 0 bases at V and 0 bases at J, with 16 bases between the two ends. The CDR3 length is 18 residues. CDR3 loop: CATSRDQDSSPSTDTQYF. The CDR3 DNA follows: TGTGCCACCAGCAGAGATCAGGACAGCTCCCCTAGCACAGATACGCAGTATTTT.

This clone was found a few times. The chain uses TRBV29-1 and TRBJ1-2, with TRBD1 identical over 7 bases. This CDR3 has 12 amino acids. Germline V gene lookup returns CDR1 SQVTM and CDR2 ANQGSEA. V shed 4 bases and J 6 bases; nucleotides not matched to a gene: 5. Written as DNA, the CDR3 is TGCAGCGTTGTTACAGGGGAGCATGGCTACACCTTC. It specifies CSVVTGEHGYTF.

DNA of the CDR3: TGCGCCAGCAGCCTGGGTCCAAATAGCAATCAGCCCCAGCATTTT. Its protein is CASSLGPNSNQPQHF. The chain is built from TRBV5-1 and TRBJ1-5; unclear D gene. The CDR3 spans 15 residues. Germline V gene lookup returns CDR1 SGHRS and CDR2 YFSETQ. Trimming cost V 4 bases and J 0 bases, with 11 bases left between them.

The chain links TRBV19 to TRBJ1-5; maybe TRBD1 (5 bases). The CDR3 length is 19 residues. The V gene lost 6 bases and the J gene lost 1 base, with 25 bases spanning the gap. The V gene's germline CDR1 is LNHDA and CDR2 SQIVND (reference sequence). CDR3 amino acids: CASRKYRRLGRGSNQPQHF. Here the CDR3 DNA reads TGTGCCAGTAGAAAATATCGACGGTTGGGGCGAGGAAGCAATCAGCCCCAGCATTTT.

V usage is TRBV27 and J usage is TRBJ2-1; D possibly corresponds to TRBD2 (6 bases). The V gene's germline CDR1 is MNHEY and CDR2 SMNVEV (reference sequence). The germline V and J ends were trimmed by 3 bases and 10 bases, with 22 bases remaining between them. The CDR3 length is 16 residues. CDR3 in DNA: TGTGCCAGCAGTTTTGGGGTGGTAGGGACTGGGGGGGAGCAGTTCTTC. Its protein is CASSFGVVGTGGEQFF.

In DNA form, the CDR3 reads TGTGCCAGCAGCTATCCCGGGACAGGGGAAATAAGCGAGTACAATGAGCAGTTCTTC. It codes for CASSYPGTGEISEYNEQFF. This rearrangement joins TRBV7-6 to TRBJ2-1, with 10 positions matching TRBD1. Unmatched junction bases numbered 16, after V lost 4 bases and J lost 4 bases. CDR3 length equals 19 residues. The germline V gene encodes CDR1 SGHVS and CDR2 FNYEAQ.

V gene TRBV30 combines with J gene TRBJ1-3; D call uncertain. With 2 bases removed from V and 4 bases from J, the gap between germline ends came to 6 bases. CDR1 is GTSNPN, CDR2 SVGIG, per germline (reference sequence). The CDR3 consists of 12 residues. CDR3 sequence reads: CAWSILGNTIYF. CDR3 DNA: TGTGCCTGGAGTATATTAGGAAACACCATATATTTT.

DNA of the CDR3: TGTGCCAGCAGCCAACTAGCGGGAGGATTTACAGATACGCAGTATTTT. It is translated as CASSQLAGGFTDTQYF. The genes are TRBV3-1 (or the pseudogene TRBV3-2) and TRBJ2-3; 11 bases agree with TRBD2. V lost 2 bases, J lost 3 bases, and 4 bases stayed unmatched. Looked up from germline, CDR1 is LGHDT and CDR2 is YNNKEL (reference sequence). The CDR3 loop spans 16 amino acids.

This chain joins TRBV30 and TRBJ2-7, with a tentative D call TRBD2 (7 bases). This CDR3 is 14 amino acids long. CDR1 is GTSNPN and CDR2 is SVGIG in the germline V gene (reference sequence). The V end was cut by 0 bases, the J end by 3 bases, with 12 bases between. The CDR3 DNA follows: TGTGCCTGGAGTGTTAGGGGGGGAAGCTACGAGCAGTACGTC. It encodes CAWSVRGGSYEQYV.

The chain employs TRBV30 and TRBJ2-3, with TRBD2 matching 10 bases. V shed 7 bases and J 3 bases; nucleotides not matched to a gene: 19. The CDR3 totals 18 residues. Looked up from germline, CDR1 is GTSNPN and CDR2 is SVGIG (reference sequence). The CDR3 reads CASELAGVQKGQTDTQYF. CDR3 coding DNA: TGTGCCTCAGAGCTAGCGGGAGTCCAGAAAGGGCAAACAGATACGCAGTATTTT. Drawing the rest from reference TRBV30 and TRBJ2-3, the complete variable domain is SQTIHQWPATLVQPVGSPLSLECTVEGTSNPNLYWYRQAAGRGLQLLFYSVGIGQISSEVPQNLSASRPQDRQFILSSKKLLLSDSGFYLCASELAGVQKGQTDTQYFGPGTRLTVL.